The sequence of this TCR beta chain was determined in a study of blood T cell repertoires in COVID-19. Across the study: Acute and convalescent COVID-19 samples came from the United States, Italy and Spain. The cDNA or gDNA used as material had been derived from T cells, B-cell-depleted T cells, or PBMCs.

V was clipped by 4 bases and J by 1 base; unmatched bases: 9. The CDR3 contains 16 residues. The germline CDR1 and CDR2 sequences are SGHRS and YFSETQ. How the authors handled the data: Scientists estimated how many nucleated cells there were by amplifying reference gene primers. Profiling relied on immunoSEQ multiplex PCR, and the TCRdb table lists in-frame clones only, not all of them. Clone size and V and J calls were adopted from that table, with D and trimming inferred from the DNA. Among about 170,000 clones listed, 82% were seen once. This receptor was taken from a woman at least 80 years old with active or convalescent COVID-19. The chain links TRBV5-1 to TRBJ1-2; 8 bases align to TRBD1. Sequences were obtained from peripheral blood. The CDR3 region has the DNA TGCGCCAGCAGCCCGAGGACAGGGACCCTTAACTATGGCTACACCTTC. This sequence encodes CASSPRTGTLNYGYTF.